This T cell receptor beta chain was captured by sequencing in a study of T cell repertoires in cytomegalovirus infection. Via MiXCR, TCRdb re-called the reads, giving one row per CDR3 protein. The data show fewer than 900,000 distinct CDR3 sequences, roughly 29% seen once. The CDR3 sequence is 15 residues long. Germline V gene lookup returns CDR1 SGHVS and CDR2 FNYEAQ. The V end lost 2 bases, the J end lost 0 bases, and 7 bases lay between the germline ends. This clonotype was observed a few times. Its antigen is unknown. The rearrangement uses TRBV7-6 and TRBJ1-4; no firm D call. Sample: cultured CD8+ T cells from PBMCs, taken from culture after CMV antigen stimulation. This sequence originates from a human donor in good health (CMV status not recorded). Some clones in this sample may be carry-over from other donors' samples. In DNA, the CDR3 is TGTGCCAGCAGCTTAAATTTTGCAACTAATGAAAAACTGTTTTTT. Amino acid sequence: CASSLNFATNEKLFF.